Reported below is one T cell receptor beta chain. Its specificity is unknown. Attached unique molecular identifiers marked individual cDNA molecules. Each CDR3 protein is one row after TCRdb ran MiXCR on the 5' RACE reads. The data show about 92,000 distinct CDR3 sequences, 14% seen once. This sample stems from a study of early T cells in non-severe SARS-CoV-2 infection. Study as a whole: Unpaired chains resulted from sequencing bulk RNA of unsorted whole blood. General study results and limits: Matching against VDJdb likely underestimated virus-specific expansions, favoring anti-spike CD8.

Deletions cut 6 bases from V and 1 base from J, with 12 bases between. Per the germline V gene, CDR1 is MNHNS and CDR2 is SASEGT. The CDR3 is 14 residues long. The sequenced material came from whole blood. This receptor was identified in an adult who was a healthcare worker with PCR-confirmed SARS-CoV-2 infection or an uninfected control (not recorded which). This rearrangement joins TRBV6-1 to TRBJ1-1; D gene uncertain. For the CDR3, the DNA is TGTGCCAGCAGCCATCAGGTGAGGAACACTGAAGCTTTCTTT. Amino acid sequence: CASSHQVRNTEAFF.